The rows below give T cell receptor beta chains drawn from one sample of a study of CD8 T cells in ankylosing spondylitis. MiXCR, applied by TCRdb to the 5' RACE reads, yields one record per CDR3 protein. The data hold fewer than 25,000 distinct CDR3 sequences, with 10% to 15% observed a single time. The sample comprised blood. The source is a male donor with ankylosing spondylitis or in good health (not recorded which). Both conserved end residues are part of each CDR3. Each record gives: CDR3 protein, CDR3 DNA, J gene, D gene, clone size, V gene. The D gene is left open where the match is weak. Some rows have no size entry. The others give once, few or many, or a class for an expanded clone.

CDR3 protein: CASSFTGNEQFF
CDR3 DNA: TGTGCCAGCAGCTTCACCGGGAATGAGCAGTTCTTC
J gene: TRBJ2-1
D gene: NA
clone size: NA
V gene: TRBV7-2

CDR3 protein: CASSYDETQYF
CDR3 DNA: TGTGCCAGCAGTTACGATGAGACCCAGTACTTC
J gene: TRBJ2-5
D gene: NA
clone size: few
V gene: TRBV6-6

CDR3 protein: CASSEVETSKNIQYF
CDR3 DNA: TGTGCCAGCAGTGAAGTGGAGACATCGAAAAACATTCAGTACTTC
J gene: TRBJ2-4
D gene: NA
clone size: many
V gene: TRBV2

CDR3 protein: CASSWRVYEQYF
CDR3 DNA: TGTGCCAGCAGTTGGAGGGTTTACGAGCAGTACTTC
J gene: TRBJ2-7
D gene: NA
clone size: many
V gene: TRBV12-3/TRBV12-4

CDR3 protein: CASSSGRGSSSGANVLTF
CDR3 DNA: TGCGCCAGCAGCTCCGGACGCGGATCCTCCTCTGGGGCCAACGTCCTGACTTTC
J gene: TRBJ2-6
D gene: NA
clone size: NA
V gene: TRBV5-1

CDR3 protein: CASSRLGGLAGASYNEQFF
CDR3 DNA: TGCGCCAGCAGCCGCCTTGGAGGACTAGCGGGAGCCTCCTACAATGAGCAGTTCTTC
J gene: TRBJ2-1
D gene: TRBD2
clone size: many
V gene: TRBV4-1

CDR3 protein: CASNSQGHTGELFF
CDR3 DNA: TGTGCCAGCAATTCACAGGGGCACACCGGGGAGCTGTTTTTT
J gene: TRBJ2-2
D gene: TRBD1
clone size: few
V gene: TRBV6-6

CDR3 protein: CASIISRADTEAFF
CDR3 DNA: TGTGCCAGCATCATTTCGAGGGCAGACACTGAAGCTTTCTTT
J gene: TRBJ1-1
D gene: NA
clone size: NA
V gene: TRBV12-3/TRBV12-4

CDR3 protein: CSATGTGTAYEQYF
CDR3 DNA: TGCAGTGCTACGGGAACCGGGACAGCCTACGAGCAGTACTTC
J gene: TRBJ2-7
D gene: TRBD1
clone size: few
V gene: TRBV20-1

CDR3 protein: CATSRDRRTGDEKLFF
CDR3 DNA: TGTGCCACCAGCAGAGATAGACGGACAGGGGATGAAAAACTGTTTTTT
J gene: TRBJ1-4
D gene: TRBD1
clone size: few
V gene: TRBV15

CDR3 protein: CASSFGGLNTGELFF
CDR3 DNA: TGTGCCAGCAGTTTCGGGGGCCTGAACACCGGGGAGCTGTTTTTT
J gene: TRBJ2-2
D gene: NA
clone size: NA
V gene: TRBV12-3/TRBV12-4

CDR3 protein: CASSQTGVSYNEQFF
CDR3 DNA: TGTGCCAGCAGCCAAACGGGGGTTTCCTACAATGAGCAGTTCTTC
J gene: TRBJ2-1
D gene: NA
clone size: many
V gene: TRBV7-3

CDR3 protein: CSVEVAQGEGYTF
CDR3 DNA: TGCAGCGTTGAAGTGGCCCAGGGGGAAGGCTACACCTTC
J gene: TRBJ1-2
D gene: TRBD1
clone size: few
V gene: TRBV29-1

CDR3 protein: CASSVEQGVYGYTF
CDR3 DNA: TGTGCCAGCAGCGTAGAACAGGGTGTCTATGGCTACACCTTC
J gene: TRBJ1-2
D gene: NA
clone size: NA
V gene: TRBV9

CDR3 protein: CASSQEGAGYNEQFF
CDR3 DNA: TGTGCCAGCAGCCAAGAGGGTGCGGGATACAATGAGCAGTTCTTC
J gene: TRBJ2-1
D gene: NA
clone size: few
V gene: TRBV3-1

CDR3 protein: CASSEARRTSGGYTDTQYF
CDR3 DNA: TGTGCCAGCAGTGAAGCGCGGCGGACTAGCGGGGGGTATACAGATACGCAGTATTTT
J gene: TRBJ2-3
D gene: TRBD2
clone size: few
V gene: TRBV6-1

CDR3 protein: CASVSGQLYEQYF
CDR3 DNA: TGTGCCAGCGTCAGCGGGCAACTCTACGAGCAGTACTTC
J gene: TRBJ2-7
D gene: NA
clone size: many
V gene: TRBV28

CDR3 protein: CASVPGTGGEETQYF
CDR3 DNA: TGTGCCAGCGTTCCTGGTACAGGGGGAGAGGAGACCCAGTACTTC
J gene: TRBJ2-5
D gene: TRBD1
clone size: many
V gene: TRBV12-3/TRBV12-4

CDR3 protein: CASSLGTGGTSSYNEQFF
CDR3 DNA: TGTGCCAGCAGCTTGGGTACAGGGGGCACTAGCTCCTACAATGAGCAGTTCTTC
J gene: TRBJ2-1
D gene: TRBD1
clone size: many
V gene: TRBV7-6

CDR3 protein: CASSLADRGLNNEQFF
CDR3 DNA: TGTGCCAGCAGCTTAGCGGACAGGGGCCTCAACAATGAGCAGTTCTTC
J gene: TRBJ2-1
D gene: TRBD1
clone size: NA
V gene: TRBV7-9

CDR3 protein: CASRPPGLRGTEAFF
CDR3 DNA: TGTGCCAGCAGGCCACCGGGCCTAAGGGGCACTGAAGCTTTCTTT
J gene: TRBJ1-1
D gene: NA
clone size: many
V gene: TRBV28

CDR3 protein: CASSRTSVQETQYF
CDR3 DNA: TGTGCCAGCAGCCGGACTAGCGTACAAGAGACCCAGTACTTC
J gene: TRBJ2-5
D gene: TRBD2
clone size: many
V gene: TRBV3-1

CDR3 protein: CSVERGDRGLVGEQFF
CDR3 DNA: TGCAGCGTTGAAAGAGGGGACAGGGGGCTCGTGGGTGAGCAGTTCTTC
J gene: TRBJ2-1
D gene: TRBD1
clone size: many
V gene: TRBV29-1

CDR3 protein: CASSITVDSPLHF
CDR3 DNA: TGTGCCAGTAGTATTACAGTCGATTCACCCCTCCACTTT
J gene: TRBJ1-6
D gene: NA
clone size: NA
V gene: TRBV19

CDR3 protein: CASSITPGTTNTGELFF
CDR3 DNA: TGTGCCAGCAGTATAACTCCCGGGACAACGAACACCGGGGAGCTGTTTTTT
J gene: TRBJ2-2
D gene: NA
clone size: NA
V gene: TRBV6-1

CDR3 protein: CSVDRPNNEQFF
CDR3 DNA: TGCAGCGTTGATAGGCCTAACAATGAGCAGTTCTTC
J gene: TRBJ2-1
D gene: NA
clone size: few
V gene: TRBV29-1

CDR3 protein: CATSRDEGGADETQYF
CDR3 DNA: TGTGCCACCAGCAGAGATGAAGGGGGGGCCGATGAGACCCAGTACTTC
J gene: TRBJ2-5
D gene: NA
clone size: few
V gene: TRBV15

CDR3 protein: CASSEKYVDGYTF
CDR3 DNA: TGTGCCAGCAGTGAAAAGTATGTGGATGGCTACACCTTC
J gene: TRBJ1-2
D gene: NA
clone size: NA
V gene: TRBV25-1

CDR3 protein: CASSQDGLAEGNEQFF
CDR3 DNA: TGTGCCAGCAGCCAAGACGGACTAGCGGAAGGTAATGAGCAGTTCTTC
J gene: TRBJ2-1
D gene: TRBD2
clone size: NA
V gene: TRBV4-2

CDR3 protein: CASSQAGQGASEQFF
CDR3 DNA: TGTGCCAGCAGCCAAGCGGGACAGGGGGCTAGTGAGCAGTTCTTC
J gene: TRBJ2-1
D gene: TRBD1
clone size: few
V gene: TRBV4-2

CDR3 protein: CASGPGGRAEAFF
CDR3 DNA: TGTGCCAGCGGACCAGGGGGTCGGGCTGAAGCTTTCTTT
J gene: TRBJ1-1
D gene: TRBD1
clone size: many
V gene: TRBV27

CDR3 protein: CSASSGDEQFF
CDR3 DNA: TGCAGTGCTAGTTCGGGGGACGAGCAGTTCTTC
J gene: TRBJ2-1
D gene: NA
clone size: NA
V gene: TRBV20-1

CDR3 protein: CASSSLGSEAFF
CDR3 DNA: TGTGCCAGCAGTTCCCTCGGATCTGAAGCTTTCTTT
J gene: TRBJ1-1
D gene: NA
clone size: many
V gene: TRBV6-5

CDR3 protein: CASSPIGGAWNEQFF
CDR3 DNA: TGTGCCAGCAGCCCGATAGGGGGGGCATGGAATGAGCAGTTCTTC
J gene: TRBJ2-1
D gene: NA
clone size: many
V gene: TRBV7-6

CDR3 protein: CSARTSGGVDTQYF
CDR3 DNA: TGCAGTGCCCGAACTAGCGGGGGAGTAGATACGCAGTATTTT
J gene: TRBJ2-3
D gene: TRBD2
clone size: few
V gene: TRBV20-1

CDR3 protein: CASSFSGTEAFF
CDR3 DNA: TGTGCCAGCAGCTTTTCCGGGACAGAAGCTTTCTTT
J gene: TRBJ1-1
D gene: NA
clone size: many
V gene: TRBV7-9

CDR3 protein: CASSQGPGNTQYF
CDR3 DNA: TGTGCCAGCAGCCAGGGCCCAGGGAATACGCAGTATTTT
J gene: TRBJ2-3
D gene: NA
clone size: NA
V gene: TRBV7-2

CDR3 protein: CASSYRGRDEAFF
CDR3 DNA: TGTGCCAGCAGCTACAGGGGGCGAGATGAAGCTTTCTTT
J gene: TRBJ1-1
D gene: TRBD1
clone size: many
V gene: TRBV6-5

CDR3 protein: CASSQEVSGPYTGELFF
CDR3 DNA: TGCGCCAGCAGCCAAGAAGTGTCCGGGCCCTACACCGGGGAGCTGTTTTTT
J gene: TRBJ2-2
D gene: NA
clone size: many
V gene: TRBV4-3

CDR3 protein: CASSLEPSGAYEQYF
CDR3 DNA: TGCGCCAGCAGCTTGGAGCCTAGCGGGGCCTACGAGCAGTACTTC
J gene: TRBJ2-7
D gene: TRBD2
clone size: few
V gene: TRBV5-1

CDR3 protein: CSARSLSTDTQYF
CDR3 DNA: TGCAGTGCGAGGAGCCTGAGCACAGATACGCAGTATTTT
J gene: TRBJ2-3
D gene: NA
clone size: NA
V gene: TRBV20-1

CDR3 protein: CSARTSSETQYF
CDR3 DNA: TGCAGTGCAAGGACTAGCAGCGAGACCCAGTACTTC
J gene: TRBJ2-5
D gene: TRBD2
clone size: many
V gene: TRBV20-1

CDR3 protein: CASSEVAVGGILGTGELFF
CDR3 DNA: TGTGCCAGCAGTGAAGTAGCGGTAGGGGGGATTCTCGGCACCGGGGAGCTGTTTTTT
J gene: TRBJ2-2
D gene: NA
clone size: NA
V gene: TRBV2

CDR3 protein: CASSLAHSPGELFF
CDR3 DNA: TGTGCCAGCAGCCTAGCCCACTCGCCCGGGGAGCTGTTTTTT
J gene: TRBJ2-2
D gene: NA
clone size: many
V gene: TRBV9

CDR3 protein: CSARTGRDPQETQYF
CDR3 DNA: TGCAGTGCTAGGACGGGACGGGATCCCCAAGAGACCCAGTACTTC
J gene: TRBJ2-5
D gene: NA
clone size: many
V gene: TRBV20-1

CDR3 protein: CASSLTAPIDGYTF
CDR3 DNA: TGCGCCAGCAGCTTGACAGCACCAATAGATGGCTACACCTTC
J gene: TRBJ1-2
D gene: NA
clone size: few
V gene: TRBV5-1